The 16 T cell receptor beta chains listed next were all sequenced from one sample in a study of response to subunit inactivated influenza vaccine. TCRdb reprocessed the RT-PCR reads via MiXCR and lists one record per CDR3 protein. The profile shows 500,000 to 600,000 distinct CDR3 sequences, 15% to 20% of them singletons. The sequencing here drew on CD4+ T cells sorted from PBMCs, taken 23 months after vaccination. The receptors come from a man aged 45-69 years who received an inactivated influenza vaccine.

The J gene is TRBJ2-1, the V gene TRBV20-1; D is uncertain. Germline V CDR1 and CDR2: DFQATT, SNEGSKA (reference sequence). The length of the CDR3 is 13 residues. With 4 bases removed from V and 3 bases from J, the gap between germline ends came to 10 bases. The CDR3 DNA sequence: TGCAGTGCTAACCCCCCGGGCTACAATGAGCAGTTCTTC. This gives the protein CSANPPGYNEQFF.

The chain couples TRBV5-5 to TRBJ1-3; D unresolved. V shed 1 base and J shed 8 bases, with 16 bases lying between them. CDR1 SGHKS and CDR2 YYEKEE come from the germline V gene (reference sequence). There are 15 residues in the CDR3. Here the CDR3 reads CASSLRPGPPDTIYF. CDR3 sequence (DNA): TGTGCCAGCAGCTTGCGCCCCGGACCCCCAGACACCATATATTTT.

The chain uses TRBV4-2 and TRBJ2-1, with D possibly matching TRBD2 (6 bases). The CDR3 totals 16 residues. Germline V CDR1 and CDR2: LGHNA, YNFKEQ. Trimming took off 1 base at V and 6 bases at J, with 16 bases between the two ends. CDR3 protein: CASSQATSKVGNEQFF. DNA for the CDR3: TGTGCCAGCAGCCAAGCAACTAGCAAGGTGGGCAATGAGCAGTTCTTC.

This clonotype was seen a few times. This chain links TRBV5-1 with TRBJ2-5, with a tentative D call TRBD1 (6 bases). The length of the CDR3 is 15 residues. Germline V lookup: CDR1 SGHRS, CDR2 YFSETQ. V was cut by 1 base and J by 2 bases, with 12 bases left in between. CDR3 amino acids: CASSLRQDRQETQYF. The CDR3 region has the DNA TGCGCCAGCAGCTTGAGACAGGACCGACAAGAGACCCAGTACTTC.

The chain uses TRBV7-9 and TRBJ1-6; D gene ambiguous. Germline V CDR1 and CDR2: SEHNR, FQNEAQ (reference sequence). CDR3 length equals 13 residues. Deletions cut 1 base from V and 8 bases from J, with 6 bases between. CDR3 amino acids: CASSLGADSPLHF. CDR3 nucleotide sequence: TGTGCCAGCAGCTTAGGGGCAGATTCACCCCTCCACTTT. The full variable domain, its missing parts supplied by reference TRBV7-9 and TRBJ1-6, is DTGVSQNPRHKITKRGQNVTFRCDPISEHNRLYWYRQTLGQGPEFLTYFQNEAQLEKSRLLSDRFSAERPKGSFSTLEIQRTEQGDSAMYLCASSLGADSPLHFGNGTRLTVT.

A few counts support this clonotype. CDR3 sequence (DNA): TGTGCCAGCAGTGACAGGGACAGGGTGACAGATACGCAGTATTTT. It yields the protein CASSDRDRVTDTQYF. V and J are TRBV6-1 and TRBJ2-3; 9 nucleotides match TRBD1. Germline-derived CDR1 and CDR2 are MNHNS and SASEGT. CDR3 length: 15 amino acids. Unmatched junction bases numbered 4, after V lost 3 bases and J lost 3 bases.

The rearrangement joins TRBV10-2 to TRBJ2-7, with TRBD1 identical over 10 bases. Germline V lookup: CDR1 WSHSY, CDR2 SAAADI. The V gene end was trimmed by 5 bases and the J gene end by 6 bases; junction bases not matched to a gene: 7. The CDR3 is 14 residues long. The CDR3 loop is CASSTGTGEAEQYF. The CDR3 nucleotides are TGCGCCAGCAGTACCGGGACAGGGGAGGCCGAGCAGTACTTC.

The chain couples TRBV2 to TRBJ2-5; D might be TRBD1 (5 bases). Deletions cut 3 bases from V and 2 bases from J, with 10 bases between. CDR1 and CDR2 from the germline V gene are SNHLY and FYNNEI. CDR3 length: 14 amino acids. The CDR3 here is CASSELSGQETQYF. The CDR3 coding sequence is TGTGCCAGCAGTGAGCTTTCAGGGCAAGAGACCCAGTACTTC. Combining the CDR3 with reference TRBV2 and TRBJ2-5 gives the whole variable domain EPEVTQTPSHQVTQMGQEVILRCVPISNHLYFYWYRQILGQKVEFLVSFYNNEISEKSEIFDDQFSVERPDGSNFTLKIRSTKLEDSAMYFCASSELSGQETQYFGPGTRLLVL.

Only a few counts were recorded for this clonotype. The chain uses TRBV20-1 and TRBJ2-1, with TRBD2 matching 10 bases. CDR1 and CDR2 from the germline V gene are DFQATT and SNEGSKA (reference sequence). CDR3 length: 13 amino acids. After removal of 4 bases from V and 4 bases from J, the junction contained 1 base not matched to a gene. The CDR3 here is CSATSGRYNEQFF. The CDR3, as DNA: TGCAGTGCTACTAGCGGGAGATACAATGAGCAGTTCTTC.

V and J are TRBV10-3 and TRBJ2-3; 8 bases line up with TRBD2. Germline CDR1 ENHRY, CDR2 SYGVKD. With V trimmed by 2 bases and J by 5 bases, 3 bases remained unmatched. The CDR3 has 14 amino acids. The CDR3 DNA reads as TGTGCCATCAGTGAGGAGCGGGGGTTAGATACGCAGTATTTT. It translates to CAISEERGLDTQYF.

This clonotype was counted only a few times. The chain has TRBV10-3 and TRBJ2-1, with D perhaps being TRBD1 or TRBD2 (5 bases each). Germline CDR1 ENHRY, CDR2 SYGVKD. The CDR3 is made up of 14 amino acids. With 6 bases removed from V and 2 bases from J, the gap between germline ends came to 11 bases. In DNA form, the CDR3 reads TGTGCCATCAGCCGGGACCGCACCTACAATGAGCAGTTCTTC. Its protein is CAISRDRTYNEQFF.

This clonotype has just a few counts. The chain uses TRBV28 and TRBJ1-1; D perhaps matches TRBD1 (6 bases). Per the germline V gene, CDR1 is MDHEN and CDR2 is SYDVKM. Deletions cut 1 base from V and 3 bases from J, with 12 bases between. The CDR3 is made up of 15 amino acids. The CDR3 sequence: CASSLYGRGDTEAFF. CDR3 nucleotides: TGTGCCAGCAGTTTATACGGCAGGGGAGACACTGAAGCTTTCTTT.

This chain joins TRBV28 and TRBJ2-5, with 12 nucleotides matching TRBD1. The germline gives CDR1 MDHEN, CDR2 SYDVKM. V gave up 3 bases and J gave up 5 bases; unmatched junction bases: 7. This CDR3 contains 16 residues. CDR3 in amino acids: CASSFAGTGGRETQYF. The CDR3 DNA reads TGTGCCAGCAGTTTCGCCGGGACAGGGGGCAGGGAGACCCAGTACTTC.

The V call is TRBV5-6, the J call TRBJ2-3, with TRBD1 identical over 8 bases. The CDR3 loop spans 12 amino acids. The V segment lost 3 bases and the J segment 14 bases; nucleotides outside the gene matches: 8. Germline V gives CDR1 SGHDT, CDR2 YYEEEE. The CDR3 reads CASSYGTGLSYF. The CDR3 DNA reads TGTGCCAGCAGCTATGGGACAGGTCTTTCGTATTTT.

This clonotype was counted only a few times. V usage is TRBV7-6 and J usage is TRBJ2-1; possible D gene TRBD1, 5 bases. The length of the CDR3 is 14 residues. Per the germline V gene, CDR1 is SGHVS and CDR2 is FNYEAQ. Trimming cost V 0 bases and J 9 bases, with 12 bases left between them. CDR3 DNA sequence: TGTGCCAGCAGCTTAGCGCAGGGCATTGCTGAGCAGTTCTTC. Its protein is CASSLAQGIAEQFF.

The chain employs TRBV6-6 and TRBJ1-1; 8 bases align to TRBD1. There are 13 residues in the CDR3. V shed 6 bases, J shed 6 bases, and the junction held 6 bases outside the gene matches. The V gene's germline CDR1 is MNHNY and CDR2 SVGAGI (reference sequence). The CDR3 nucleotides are TGTGCCAGCAGGGAACAGGGGGGGTCTGAAGCTTTCTTT. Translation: CASREQGGSEAFF.